Reported below is one TCR beta chain. The CDR3 is made up of 15 amino acids. The germline gives CDR1 LGHNT, CDR2 FRNRAP. Trimming took off 1 base at V and 0 bases at J, with 7 bases between the two ends. This entry belongs to a study of blood T cell repertoires in COVID-19. At the level of the study: The United States, Italy and Spain supplied acute and convalescent COVID-19 samples.

In the source study's methods: Estimates of nucleated cell counts were drawn from the amplification of reference gene primers. The protocol was immunoSEQ multiplex PCR, while the TCRdb copy is restricted to in-frame clones and leaves out a portion. V, J and clone size derive from that table, while D and trimming were established from the DNA sequence. The sample lists approximately 170,000 clones; 84% were seen once. This clonotype originated in a woman over 75 with acute or convalescent COVID-19. The V gene is TRBV12-5, the J gene TRBJ1-5; D call uncertain. The sample was peripheral blood. The DNA of the CDR3 is TGTGCTAGTGGTTTGGACGGTTATAGCAATCAGCCCCAGCATTTT. Residues: CASGLDGYSNQPQHF.